This T cell receptor beta chain is drawn from a study of T-cell reconstitution after alpha-beta-depleted transplantation in children. Study-wide results and caveats: T-cell numbers and diversity one year post-transplant derived largely from freshly generated T cells. Alpha-beta T cells present about two months after transplant were reported to originate from several hundred expanded graft clones.

The germline gives CDR1 DFQATT, CDR2 SNEGSKA (reference sequence). CDR3 size: 11 residues. V lost 3 bases and J lost 7, with 6 bases in between. Comments on this clonotype: The antigen remains unidentified.

Researchers prepared the TCRbeta library using unique molecular identifiers, the study reports. TCRdb re-called the PCR reads through MiXCR, storing one row per CDR3 protein. The data contain 500,000 to 600,000 distinct CDR3 sequences, 25% to 30% of them singletons. J is TRBJ2-2 and V is TRBV20-1; no firm D call. The source material was PBMCs, sampled before TCRalphabeta/CD19-depleted stem cell transplant. This TCR came from a boy in the first two years of life with Wiskott-Aldrich syndrome, due to receive a stem cell transplant. The CDR3 reads CSASLLGELFF. CDR3 in DNA: TGCAGTGCTAGCCTTCTCGGGGAGCTGTTTTTT.